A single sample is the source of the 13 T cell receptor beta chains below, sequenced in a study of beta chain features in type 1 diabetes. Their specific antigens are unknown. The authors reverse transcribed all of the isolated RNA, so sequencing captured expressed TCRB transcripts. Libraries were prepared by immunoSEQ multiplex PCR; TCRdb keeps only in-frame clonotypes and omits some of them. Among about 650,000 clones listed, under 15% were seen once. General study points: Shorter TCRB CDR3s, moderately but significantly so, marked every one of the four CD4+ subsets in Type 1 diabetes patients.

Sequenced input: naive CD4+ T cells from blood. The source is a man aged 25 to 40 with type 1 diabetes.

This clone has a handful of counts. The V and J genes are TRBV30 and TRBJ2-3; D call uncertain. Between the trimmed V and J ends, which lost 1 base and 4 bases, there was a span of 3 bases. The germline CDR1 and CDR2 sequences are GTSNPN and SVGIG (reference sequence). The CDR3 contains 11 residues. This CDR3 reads CAWSASDTQYF. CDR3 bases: TGTGCCTGGAGTGCCTCAGATACGCAGTATTTT.

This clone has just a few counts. The CDR3 DNA is TGCGCCAGCAGCTTGGGAATTAATGAAAAACTGTTTTTT. This codes for CASSLGINEKLFF. V is TRBV5-1 and J is TRBJ1-4; no reliable D call. The CDR3 runs to 13 residues. Trimming cost V 0 bases and J 4 bases, with 4 bases left between them. Germline CDR1 and CDR2: SGHRS and YFSETQ.

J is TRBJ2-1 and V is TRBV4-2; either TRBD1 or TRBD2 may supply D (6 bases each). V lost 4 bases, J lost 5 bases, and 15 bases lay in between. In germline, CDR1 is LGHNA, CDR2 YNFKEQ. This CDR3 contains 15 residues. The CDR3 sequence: CASSPFAGQNNEQFF. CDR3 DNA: TGTGCCAGCAGCCCCTTTGCGGGACAAAACAATGAGCAGTTCTTC.

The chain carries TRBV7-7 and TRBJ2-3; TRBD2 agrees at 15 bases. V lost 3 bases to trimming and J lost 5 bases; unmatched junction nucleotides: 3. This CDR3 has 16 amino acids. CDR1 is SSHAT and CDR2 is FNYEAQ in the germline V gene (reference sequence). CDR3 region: CASSLGLAGGQDTQYF. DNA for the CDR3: TGTGCCAGCAGCTTGGGACTAGCGGGGGGTCAAGATACGCAGTATTTT. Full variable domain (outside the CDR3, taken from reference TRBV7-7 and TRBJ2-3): GAGVSQSPRYKVTKRGQDVTLRCDPISSHATLYWYQQALGQGPEFLTYFNYEAQPDKSGLPSDRFSAERPEGSISTLTIQRTEQRDSAMYRCASSLGLAGGQDTQYFGPGTRLTVL.

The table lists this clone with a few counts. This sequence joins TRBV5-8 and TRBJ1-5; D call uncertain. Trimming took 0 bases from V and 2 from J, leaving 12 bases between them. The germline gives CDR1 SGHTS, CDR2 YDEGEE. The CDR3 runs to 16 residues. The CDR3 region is CASSLVISRGNQPQHF. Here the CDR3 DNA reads TGTGCCAGCAGCTTGGTTATCTCCCGCGGCAATCAGCCCCAGCATTTT.

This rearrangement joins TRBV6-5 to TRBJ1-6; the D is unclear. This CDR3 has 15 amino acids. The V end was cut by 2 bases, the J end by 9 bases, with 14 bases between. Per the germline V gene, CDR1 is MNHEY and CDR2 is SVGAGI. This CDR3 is CASSYGVSLGSPLHF. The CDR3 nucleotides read TGTGCCAGCAGTTACGGGGTCAGTTTAGGTTCACCCCTCCACTTT.

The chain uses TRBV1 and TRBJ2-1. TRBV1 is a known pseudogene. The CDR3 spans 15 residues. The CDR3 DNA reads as TGCACCAGCAGCCAAAGGTGGGATTCCTACAATGAGCAGTTCTTC. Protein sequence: CTSSQRWDSYNEQFF.

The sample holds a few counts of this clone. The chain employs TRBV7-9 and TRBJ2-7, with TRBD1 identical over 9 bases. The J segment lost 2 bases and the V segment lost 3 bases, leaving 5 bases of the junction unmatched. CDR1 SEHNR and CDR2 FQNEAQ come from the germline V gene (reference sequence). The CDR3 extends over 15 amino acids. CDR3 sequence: CASSFPRDRAYEQYF. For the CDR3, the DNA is TGTGCCAGCAGCTTCCCTCGGGACAGGGCCTACGAGCAGTACTTC. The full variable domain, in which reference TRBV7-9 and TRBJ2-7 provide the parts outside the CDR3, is DTGVSQNPRHKITKRGQNVTFRCDPISEHNRLYWYRQTLGQGPEFLTYFQNEAQLEKSRLLSDRFSAERPKGSFSTLEIQRTEQGDSAMYLCASSFPRDRAYEQYFGPGTRLTVT.

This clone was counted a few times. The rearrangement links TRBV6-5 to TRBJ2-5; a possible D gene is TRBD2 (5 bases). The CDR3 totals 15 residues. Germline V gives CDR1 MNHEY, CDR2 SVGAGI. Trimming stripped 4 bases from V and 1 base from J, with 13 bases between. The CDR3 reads CASSSPLAGQETQYF. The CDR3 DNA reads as TGTGCCAGCAGTTCCCCTTTGGCGGGCCAAGAGACCCAGTACTTC.

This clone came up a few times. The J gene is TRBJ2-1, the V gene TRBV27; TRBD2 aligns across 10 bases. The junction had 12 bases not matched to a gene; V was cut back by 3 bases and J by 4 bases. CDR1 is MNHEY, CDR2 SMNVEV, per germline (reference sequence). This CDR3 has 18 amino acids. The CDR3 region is CASSFTSGVPGPYNEQFF. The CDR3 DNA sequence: TGTGCCAGCAGTTTCACTAGCGGGGTGCCAGGCCCATACAATGAGCAGTTCTTC.

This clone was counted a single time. The CDR3 loop is CASSEELAGNTGELFF. The CDR3 DNA reads as TGTGCCAGCAGTGAAGAACTAGCGGGGAACACCGGGGAGCTGTTTTTT. The chain has TRBV2 and TRBJ2-2; 9 bases fit TRBD2. CDR1 and CDR2 (germline): SNHLY, FYNNEI. V lost 1 base to trimming and J lost 1 base; unmatched junction nucleotides: 1. The CDR3 consists of 16 residues.

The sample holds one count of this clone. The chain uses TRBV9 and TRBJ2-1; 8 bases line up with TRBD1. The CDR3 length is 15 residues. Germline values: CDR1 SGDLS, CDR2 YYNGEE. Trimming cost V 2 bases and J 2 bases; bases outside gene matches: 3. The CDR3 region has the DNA TGTGCCAGCAGCGTGGGGACAGGACCCTACAATGAGCAGTTCTTC. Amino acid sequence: CASSVGTGPYNEQFF.

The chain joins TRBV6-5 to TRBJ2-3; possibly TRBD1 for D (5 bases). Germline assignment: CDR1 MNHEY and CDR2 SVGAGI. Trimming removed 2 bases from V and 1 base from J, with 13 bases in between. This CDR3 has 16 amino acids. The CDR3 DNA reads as TGTGCCAGCAGTTACGGCAGGGCCAAAGGCACAGATACGCAGTATTTT. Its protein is CASSYGRAKGTDTQYF.